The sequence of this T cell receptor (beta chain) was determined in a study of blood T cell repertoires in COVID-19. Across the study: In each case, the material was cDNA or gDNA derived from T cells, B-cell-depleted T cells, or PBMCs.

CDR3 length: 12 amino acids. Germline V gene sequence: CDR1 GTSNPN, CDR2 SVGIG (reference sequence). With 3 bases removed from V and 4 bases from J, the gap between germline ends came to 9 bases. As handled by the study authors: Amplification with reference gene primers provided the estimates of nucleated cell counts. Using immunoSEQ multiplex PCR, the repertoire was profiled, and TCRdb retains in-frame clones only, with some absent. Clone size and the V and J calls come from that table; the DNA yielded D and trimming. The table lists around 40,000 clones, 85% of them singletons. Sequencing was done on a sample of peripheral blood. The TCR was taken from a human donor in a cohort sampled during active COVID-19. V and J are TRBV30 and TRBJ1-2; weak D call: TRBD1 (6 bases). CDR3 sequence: CAWSRGVYGYTF. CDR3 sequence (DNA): TGTGCCTGGAGCAGGGGCGTCTATGGCTACACCTTC. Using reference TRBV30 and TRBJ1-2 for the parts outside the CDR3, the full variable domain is SQTIHQWPATLVQPVGSPLSLECTVEGTSNPNLYWYRQAAGRGLQLLFYSVGIGQISSEVPQNLSASRPQDRQFILSSKKLLLSDSGFYLCAWSRGVYGYTFGSGTRLTVV.